The 8 T cell receptor beta chains given below trace back to one sample, sequenced in a study of T cells in women clearing cervical HPV infection. TCRdb's table, derived via immunoSEQ multiplex PCR, lists solely in-frame clones and lacks some. The sample shows under 45,000 clones, and roughly 6% sits with its ten largest clones. The sequencing input was blood buffy coat. These TCRs come from a woman aged 18-70 years with a cervical HPV16 infection that either progressed to CIN3+ or cleared (not recorded which).

Turning to this clone: The CDR3 end lies 3 residues beyond the end of the read and is filled in from the germline J gene. The chain employs TRBV7-6 and TRBJ1-5, with D possibly matching TRBD1 (5 bases). CDR1 SGHVS and CDR2 FNYEAQ come from the germline V gene. V was shortened by 5 bases and J by 7 bases, with 12 bases between the two germline ends. The CDR3 runs to 13 residues. CDR3 region: CASSPLGGQPQHF. The covered CDR3 bases are TGTGCCAGCAGCCCGCTGGGGGGACAGCCC.

In regard to this clone: The read halts 3 residues ahead of the CDR3 end, with the missing end drawn from the germline J gene. The chain links TRBV7-3 to TRBJ2-3; tentative D call: TRBD2 (6 bases). The CDR3 totals 15 residues. The germline gives CDR1 SGHTA, CDR2 FQGTGA. Trimming took 2 bases from V and 0 from J, leaving 9 bases between them. This chain's CDR3 is CASSLGGMSTDTQYF. The DNA read from the CDR3 is TGTGCCAGCAGCTTAGGCGGGATGAGCACAGATACG.

About this clone: The sequenced fragment ends 3 residues before the CDR3 boundary, so the rest is inferred from the germline J gene. V gene TRBV9 combines with J gene TRBJ2-5; tentatively, D is TRBD1 (7 bases). Trimming removed 0 bases from V and 1 base from J, with 16 bases in between. Germline V CDR1 and CDR2: SGDLS, YYNGEE. This CDR3 contains 17 residues. The CDR3 region is CASSVGSGGGGQETQYF. CDR3 DNA (partial): TGTGCCAGCAGCGTAGGATCAGGGGGAGGAGGCCAAGAGACC.

With respect to this clone: With the read ending 3 residues before the CDR3 end, the germline J gene is used to fill in that end. This sequence joins TRBV14 and TRBJ1-2; 9 bases line up with TRBD1. This CDR3 region has 16 residues. Losses at the gene ends were 2 bases for V and 7 bases for J; bases not matched to a gene: 11. Germline V gives CDR1 SGHDN, CDR2 FVKESK. The CDR3 loop reads CASSQHTTGGLGGYTF. CDR3 DNA, as far as it was read: TGTGCCAGCAGCCAACATACGACAGGGGGTTTGGGTGGC.

A remark on this clone: The missing CDR3 end, 3 residues past where the read stops, is filled in from the germline J gene. The chain combines TRBV29-1 with TRBJ2-5; the match to TRBD1 covers 8 bases. This CDR3 spans 14 amino acids. Germline V gene data show CDR1 as SQVTM and CDR2 as ANQGSEA. Trimming cost V 7 bases and J 5 bases; bases outside gene matches: 12. Incomplete CDR3 DNA: TGCAGCGCTAAATCACAGGGGGTTCAGGAGACC. Its translation: CSAKSQGVQET. The full CDR3 protein is CSAKSQGVQETQYF.

A remark on this clone: The CDR3 goes on 3 residues after the read ends, and that part is filled in from the germline J gene. V gene TRBV28 combines with J gene TRBJ2-7; D may be TRBD1 or TRBD2 (5 bases each). Germline CDR1 reads MDHEN; CDR2 reads SYDVKM. The CDR3 totals 12 residues. V shed 4 bases and J shed 6 bases, with 10 bases lying between them. CDR3 residues: CASSYERGEQYF. The sequenced part of the CDR3 DNA is TGTGCCAGCAGTTACGAGAGGGGCGAG.

Details on this clone: The CDR3 extends 3 residues past the end of the read, so its final part is completed from the germline J gene. The sample contains more than one DNA sequence encoding this CDR3. V is TRBV7-8 and J is TRBJ2-1; TRBD2 matches at 10 bases. With V trimmed by 1 base and J by 7 bases, 10 bases remained unmatched. Germline V lookup: CDR1 SGHVS, CDR2 FQNEAQ. This CDR3 comprises 17 residues. The DNA read from the CDR3 is TGTGCCAGCAGCTTAGGCCGAACTAGCGGGACAGGAAATGAG. Its protein is CASSLGRTSGTGNE. From start to end, the CDR3 is CASSLGRTSGTGNEQFF. Full variable domain (remainder filled in from reference TRBV7-8 and TRBJ2-1): GAGVSQSPRYKVAKRGQDVALRCDPISGHVSLFWYQQALGQGPEFLTYFQNEAQLDKSGLPSDRFFAERPEGSVSTLKIQRTQQEDSAVYLCASSLGRTSGTGNEQFFGPGTRLTVL.

As for this clone: The read gets to within 3 residues of the CDR3 end, and the germline J gene fills in the rest. The gene calls are TRBV29-1 and TRBJ2-7; 7 bases fit TRBD2. This CDR3 has 14 amino acids. The V gene's germline CDR1 is SQVTM and CDR2 ANQGSEA. The V and J ends lost 7 bases and 6 bases, in that order; junction bases with no gene match: 15. This CDR3 reads CSAQARLASREQYF. The covered CDR3 bases are TGCAGCGCCCAAGCTCGACTAGCTTCCCGCGAG.